This record looks at one T cell receptor beta chain sequence and its context. Antigen specificity is unknown. This specimen comes from a study of cytomegalovirus exposure and HLA in healthy donors. The study, taken as a whole, reports: Researchers had no immune exposure information except CMV serostatus available.

Amplification used 60 Vbeta primers and 13 Jbeta primers. Here immunoSEQ multiplex PCR was the method, and the copy in TCRdb shows in-frame clones only, minus some. The sample records tens of thousands of clones, roughly four fifths being singletons. Germline-derived CDR1 and CDR2 are MNHNY and SVGAGI (reference sequence). The CDR3 spans 16 residues. Trimming pared 2 bases from V and 1 base from J, leaving 11 bases between. There were likely unrecorded immune exposures, though donors were nominally healthy when sampled. The source material was PBMCs. The V call is TRBV6-6, the J call TRBJ2-2; TRBD1 might be the D (5 bases). The sequence derives from a woman aged 50 to 60 in good health and CMV-seropositive. CDR3 region: CASSYTTGVNTGELFF. The DNA of the CDR3 is TGTGCCAGCAGTTACACCACAGGTGTGAACACCGGGGAGCTGTTTTTT.